This entry concerns a single T cell receptor beta chain. Germline lookup yields CDR1 SGHAT and CDR2 FQNNGV. V lost 7 bases to trimming and J lost 7 bases, with 23 bases between them. CDR3 length: 15 amino acids. This sample stems from a study of OX40 agonist ivuxolimab in advanced cancers. The data were produced by immunoSEQ multiplex PCR, yet TCRdb's version contains in-frame clones alone and is incomplete. Of around 68,000 clones listed, around 93% are singletons. The TCR was taken from an adult with an advanced solid tumor such as melanoma, head and neck, liver or kidney cancer. V usage is TRBV11-2 and J usage is TRBJ2-7, with a possible D match to TRBD1 (6 bases). Sequenced material: CD4+ or CD8+ T cells sorted from blood, taken in a trial of the OX40 agonist ivuxolimab. The CDR3 DNA sequence: TGTGCCAGCATCCACCAGGGACACAACAGAAAAGAGCAGTACTTC. Translated, it gives CASIHQGHNRKEQYF.